This TCR beta chain stems from a study of response to subunit inactivated influenza vaccine. General study results and limits: Authors suggested each seasonal influenza vaccination recruits few new T cells.

One entry per CDR3 protein results from TCRdb running MiXCR on the RT-PCR reads. The sample lists about 650,000 distinct CDR3 sequences, roughly 14% occurring once. This clonotype appeared a few times. Its cognate antigen is unknown. V was trimmed by 6 bases and J by 2 bases, leaving 16 bases between them. The CDR3 is 15 residues long. Germline V gene sequence: CDR1 ENHRY, CDR2 SYGVKD. The receptor comes from a man between 45 and 60 years old who received an inactivated influenza vaccine. Sequencing used PBMCs from blood, obtained 11 to 12 days after vaccination. The J gene is TRBJ2-5, the V gene TRBV10-3; perhaps TRBD1 as D (8 bases). The CDR3 loop reads CAISKLQGGQETQYF. CDR3 coding DNA: TGTGCCATCAGCAAATTACAGGGGGGGCAAGAGACCCAGTACTTC.